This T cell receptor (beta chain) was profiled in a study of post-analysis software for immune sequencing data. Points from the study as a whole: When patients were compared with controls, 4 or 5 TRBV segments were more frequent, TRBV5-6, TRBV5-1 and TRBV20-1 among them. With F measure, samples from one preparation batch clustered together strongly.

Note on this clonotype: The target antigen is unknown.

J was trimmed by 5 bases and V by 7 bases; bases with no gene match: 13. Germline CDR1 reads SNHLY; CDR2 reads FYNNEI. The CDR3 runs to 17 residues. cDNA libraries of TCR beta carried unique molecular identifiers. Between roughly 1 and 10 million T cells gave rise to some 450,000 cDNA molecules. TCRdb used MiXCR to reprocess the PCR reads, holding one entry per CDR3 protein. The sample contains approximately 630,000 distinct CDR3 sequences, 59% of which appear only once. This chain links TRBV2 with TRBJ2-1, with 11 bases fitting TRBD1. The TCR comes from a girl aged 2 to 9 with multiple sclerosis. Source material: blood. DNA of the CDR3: TGTGCCAGCACGGGCCATTATTTGGGACAGGGGGACAATGAGCAGTTCTTC. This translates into CASTGHYLGQGDNEQFF. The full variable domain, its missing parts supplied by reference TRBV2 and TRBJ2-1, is EPEVTQTPSHQVTQMGQEVILRCVPISNHLYFYWYRQILGQKVEFLVSFYNNEISEKSEIFDDQFSVERPDGSNFTLKIRSTKLEDSAMYFCASTGHYLGQGDNEQFFGPGTRLTVL.